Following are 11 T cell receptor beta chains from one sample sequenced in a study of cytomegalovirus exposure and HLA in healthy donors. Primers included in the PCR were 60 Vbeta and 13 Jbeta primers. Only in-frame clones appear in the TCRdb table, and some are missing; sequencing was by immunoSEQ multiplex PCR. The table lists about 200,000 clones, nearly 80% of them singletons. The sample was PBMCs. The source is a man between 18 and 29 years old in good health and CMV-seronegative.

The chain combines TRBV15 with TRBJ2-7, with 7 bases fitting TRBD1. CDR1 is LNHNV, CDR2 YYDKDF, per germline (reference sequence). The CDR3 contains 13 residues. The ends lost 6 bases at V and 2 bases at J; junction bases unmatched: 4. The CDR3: CATRDRATYEQYF. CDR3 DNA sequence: TGTGCCACCAGAGACAGGGCTACCTACGAGCAGTACTTC.

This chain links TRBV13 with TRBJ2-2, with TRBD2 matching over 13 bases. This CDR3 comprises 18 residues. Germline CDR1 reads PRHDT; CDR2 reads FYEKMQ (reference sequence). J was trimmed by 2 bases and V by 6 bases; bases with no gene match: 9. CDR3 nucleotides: TGTGCCAGCAGGGTGACTAGCGGGAGGCGAAAAAACACCGGGGAGCTGTTTTTT. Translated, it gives CASRVTSGRRKNTGELFF. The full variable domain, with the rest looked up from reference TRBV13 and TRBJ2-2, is AAGVIQSPRHLIKEKRETATLKCYPIPRHDTVYWYQQGPGQDPQFLISFYEKMQSDKGSIPDRFSAQQFSDYHSELNMSSLELGDSALYFCASRVTSGRRKNTGELFFGEGSRLTVL.

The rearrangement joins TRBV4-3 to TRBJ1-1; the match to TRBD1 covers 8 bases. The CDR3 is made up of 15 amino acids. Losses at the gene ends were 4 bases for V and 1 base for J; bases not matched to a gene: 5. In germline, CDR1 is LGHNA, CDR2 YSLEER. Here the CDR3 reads CASSRLTGGNTEAFF. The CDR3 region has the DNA TGCGCCAGCAGCCGCTTAACAGGGGGGAACACTGAAGCTTTCTTT.

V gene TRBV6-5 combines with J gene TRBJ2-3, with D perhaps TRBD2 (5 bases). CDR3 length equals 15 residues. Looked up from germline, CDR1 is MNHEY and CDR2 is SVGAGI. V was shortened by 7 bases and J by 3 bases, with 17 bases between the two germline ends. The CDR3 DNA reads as TGTGCCAGCACCCACGGGCTAGGCGGGACAGATACGCAGTATTTT. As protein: CASTHGLGGTDTQYF.

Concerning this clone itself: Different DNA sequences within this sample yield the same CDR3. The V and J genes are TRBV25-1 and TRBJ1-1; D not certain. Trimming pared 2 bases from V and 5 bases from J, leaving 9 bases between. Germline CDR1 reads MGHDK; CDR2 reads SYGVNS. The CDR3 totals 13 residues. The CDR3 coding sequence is TGTGCCAGCAGTGAAATGGGCCGAACTGAAGCTTTCTTT. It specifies CASSEMGRTEAFF.

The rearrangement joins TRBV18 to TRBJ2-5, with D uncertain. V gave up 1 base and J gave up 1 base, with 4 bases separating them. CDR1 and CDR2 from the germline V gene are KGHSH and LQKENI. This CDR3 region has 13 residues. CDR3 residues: CASSPLAQETQYF. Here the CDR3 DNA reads TGTGCCAGCTCACCACTGGCCCAAGAGACCCAGTACTTC.

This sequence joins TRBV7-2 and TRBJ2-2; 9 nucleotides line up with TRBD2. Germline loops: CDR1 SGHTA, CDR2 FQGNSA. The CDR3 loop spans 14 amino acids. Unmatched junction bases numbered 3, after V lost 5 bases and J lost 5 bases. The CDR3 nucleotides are TGTGCCAGCAGCCCCAGCGGGGGGACCGGGGAGCTGTTTTTT. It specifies CASSPSGGTGELFF.

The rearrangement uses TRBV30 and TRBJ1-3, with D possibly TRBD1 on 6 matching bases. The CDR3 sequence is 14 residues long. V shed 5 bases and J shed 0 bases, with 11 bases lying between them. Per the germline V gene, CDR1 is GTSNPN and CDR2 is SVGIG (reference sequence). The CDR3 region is CAWARGGSGNTIYF. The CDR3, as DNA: TGTGCCTGGGCAAGAGGGGGCTCTGGAAACACCATATATTTT. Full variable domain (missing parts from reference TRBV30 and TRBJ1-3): SQTIHQWPATLVQPVGSPLSLECTVEGTSNPNLYWYRQAAGRGLQLLFYSVGIGQISSEVPQNLSASRPQDRQFILSSKKLLLSDSGFYLCAWARGGSGNTIYFGEGSWLTVV.

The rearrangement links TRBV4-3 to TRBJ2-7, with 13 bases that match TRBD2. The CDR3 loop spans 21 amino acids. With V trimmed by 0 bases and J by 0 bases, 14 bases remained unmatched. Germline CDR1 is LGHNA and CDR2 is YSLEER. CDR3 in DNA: TGCGCCAGCAGCCAAGACCCACCGTCACCGGGACTAGCGGGAAGCTCCTACGAGCAGTACTTC. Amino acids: CASSQDPPSPGLAGSSYEQYF.

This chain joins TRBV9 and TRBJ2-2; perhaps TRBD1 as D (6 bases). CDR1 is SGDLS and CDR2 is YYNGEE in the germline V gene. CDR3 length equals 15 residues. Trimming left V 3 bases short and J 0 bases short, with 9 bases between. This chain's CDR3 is CASSAGQSNTGELFF. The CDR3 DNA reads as TGTGCCAGCAGCGCCGGACAGTCGAACACCGGGGAGCTGTTTTTT.

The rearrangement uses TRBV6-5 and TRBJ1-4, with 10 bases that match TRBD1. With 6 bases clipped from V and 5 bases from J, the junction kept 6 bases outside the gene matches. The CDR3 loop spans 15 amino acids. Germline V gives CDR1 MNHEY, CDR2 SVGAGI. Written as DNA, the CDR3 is TGTGCCAGCAGATCCGACAGGGGGCGCAATGAAAAACTGTTTTTT. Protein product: CASRSDRGRNEKLFF.